The sequence of this TCR beta chain was determined in a study of CD8 T cells in Susac syndrome. Germline CDR1 is SGDLS and CDR2 is YYNGEE. This CDR3 comprises 15 residues. The ends were cut back, 3 bases at V and 2 bases at J, with 14 bases in the middle. Random hexamers were used to reverse transcribe about 0.45 to 1 ug of RNA. An immunoSEQ multiplex PCR generated amplified TCR beta CDR3 products spanning 54 Vbeta and 13 Jbeta. MiXCR, applied by TCRdb to the immunoSEQ multiplex PCR reads, yields one record per CDR3 protein. The sample holds fewer than 200,000 distinct CDR3 sequences, roughly 96% seen once. The multiple sclerosis controls were treatment-naive patients, and their relapsing-remitting disease was stable or active.

This clonotype was sampled from a human donor with multiple sclerosis. The specimen was CD8+ T cells from PBMCs. The chain recombines TRBV9 with TRBJ1-2, with a weak D call TRBD1 (5 bases). The DNA for the CDR3 is TGTGCCAGCAGCGCCGACAGTAAGGGCAACTATGGCTACACCTTC. Residues: CASSADSKGNYGYTF.